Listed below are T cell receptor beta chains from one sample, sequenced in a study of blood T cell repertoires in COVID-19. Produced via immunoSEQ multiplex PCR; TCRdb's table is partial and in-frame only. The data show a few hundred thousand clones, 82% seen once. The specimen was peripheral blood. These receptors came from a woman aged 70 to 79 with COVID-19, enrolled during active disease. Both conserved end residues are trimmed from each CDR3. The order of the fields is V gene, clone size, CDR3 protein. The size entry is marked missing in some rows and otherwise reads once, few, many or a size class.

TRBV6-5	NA	ASSGTQETQY
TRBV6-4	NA	ASRGQSNTGELF
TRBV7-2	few	ASSWAGPVQPQH
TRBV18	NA	ASSPPGGADTGELF
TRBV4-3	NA	ASSQGGPSYEQY
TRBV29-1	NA	SVGTGNNEQF
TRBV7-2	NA	ASSLRGQGSYEQY
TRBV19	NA	ASSIGWTGTSGNTIY
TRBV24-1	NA	ATSEVLAGGPYEQY
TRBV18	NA	ASSLGTGEPQH
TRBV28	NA	ASSLFLPKSSGNTIY
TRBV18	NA	ASSLQAAGTGISPLH
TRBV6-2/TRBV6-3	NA	ASSPSSIYSNQPQH
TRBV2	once	ASSERPASSYNEQF
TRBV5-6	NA	ASSADRTGGFYEQY
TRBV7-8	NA	ASSPTGTGKVYGEQY
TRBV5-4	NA	ASSSSGLAGVLEQF
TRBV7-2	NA	ASSKIGTGVYGYT
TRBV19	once	ASMDQAGSYNEQF
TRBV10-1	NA	ASSEGLETGELF
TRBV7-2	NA	ASSLTRNQETQY
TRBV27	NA	ASRLREGHYGYT
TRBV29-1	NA	SVDSSEGSYNEQF
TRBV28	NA	ASSLWTGEQY
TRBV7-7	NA	ASSPGGTSGNEQF
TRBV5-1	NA	ASRNSNEQF
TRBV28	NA	ASSRAGTAYNSPLH